The TCR beta chain described here comes from a study of T-cell reconstitution after alpha-beta-depleted transplantation in children (TCRdb year 2016). With respect to the entire study: T-cell immune reconstitution after TCRalphabeta/CD19-depleted allogeneic hematopoietic cell transplantation in children was quantitatively tracked in the study by means of TCR repertoire profiling. The research as a whole found: Hyperexpanded clone frequencies declined over subsequent months; after one year, T-cell counts and TCRbeta diversity were mostly attributed to newly produced T cells. In some patients, high TCRbeta diversity at day 60 was attributed to recipient T cells and intrathymic progenitors that had survived conditioning. The apparently early recovery of alphabetaT-cell counts about two months after transplant reportedly depended on only several hundred rapidly expanded clones that came from non-depleted graft cells.

Trimming takes 4 bases off V and 4 bases off J; junction bases not matched to a gene: 3. The CDR3 numbers 14 residues from cysteine through phenylalanine. Of all the DNA, just the CDR3 is kept, 42 bases in frame from base 1. The meaning of the sample's treatment or condition label: allogeneic hematopoietic cell transplantation with graft depleted of TCRalphabeta T cells and CD19 B cells. Transplant recipients were children who received TCRalphabeta/CD19-depleted allogeneic hematopoietic cell grafts. Ten or more counts support this clonotype. No cognate antigen has been identified for it. Per-base qualities were not stored, and no clone one base away is much larger. The method behind the library was PCR. For sequencing, an Illumina HiSeq 2500 was employed. TCR libraries were prepared with molecular barcoding, using unique molecular identifiers to normalize TCRbeta repertoire quantification. Through fastp at Q25 and MiXCR, TCRdb rebuilt clones from the public reads, retaining in-frame beta chains. Rows are combined by CDR3 protein, so each entry shows the most common genes and DNA. Recorded for this sample are about 830,000 distinct CDR3 sequences; roughly 15% of them occurred a single time. The ten largest account for 5% of the sample.

The TCR was taken from a male patient younger than 18 who had a stem cell transplant for acute lymphoblastic leukemia, so the T cells may come from the graft donor. The sequences come from PBMCs, mostly from graft donor cells, collected 360 days after TCRalphabeta/CD19-depleted stem cell transplant. This sequence uses TRBV12-3 or TRBV12-4 and TRBJ1-1, with TRBD1 identical over 10 junction bases. CDR3 loop: CASSSGQGFTEAFF. The nucleotide sequence reads TGTGCCAGCAGTTCGGGACAGGGGTTCACTGAAGCTTTCTTT.